These T cell receptor beta chains were read from a single sample in a study of T-cell reconstitution after alpha-beta-depleted transplantation in children. TCRdb processed the PCR reads anew with MiXCR; each CDR3 protein has one entry. The sample consists of around 500,000 distinct CDR3 sequences, under 15% of them appearing once. The input for sequencing was PBMCs from the stem cell graft donor, taken from the stem cell graft. These receptors came from a human donor who donated a stem cell graft to a child with combined immunodeficiency. Both conserved end residues are part of each CDR3. D genes are given only for firm matches. Clone sizes are given selectively: once, few, many, or a class where the clone is expanded.

J gene,V gene,clone size,D gene,CDR3 protein,CDR3 DNA
TRBJ2-3,TRBV20-1,-,-,CSASLGQEGPDTQYF,TGCAGTGCTAGCCTAGGACAGGAGGGCCCAGATACGCAGTATTTT
TRBJ1-3,TRBV4-1,few,TRBD1,CASSQGQQGPKRGNTIYF,TGCGCCAGCAGCCAAGGACAACAGGGGCCAAAGAGGGGAAACACCATATATTTT
TRBJ2-3,TRBV28,few,TRBD2,CASSFGSGVHDTQYF,TGTGCCAGCAGTTTCGGTAGCGGGGTTCACGATACGCAGTATTTT
TRBJ2-2,TRBV6-2/TRBV6-3,-,-,CASSKPSWSANTGELFF,TGTGCCAGCAGTAAGCCGTCCTGGAGCGCGAACACCGGGGAGCTGTTTTTT
TRBJ2-1,TRBV20-1,many,-,CSARGQASYNEQFF,TGCAGTGCTAGAGGACAGGCATCCTACAATGAGCAGTTCTTC
TRBJ1-1,TRBV27,-,-,CASSLVWDTEAFF,TGTGCCAGCAGTTTAGTATGGGACACTGAAGCTTTCTTT
TRBJ2-1,TRBV11-2,-,TRBD2,CASSGSTSGGTNEQFF,TGTGCCAGCAGCGGATCGACTAGCGGGGGGACCAATGAGCAGTTCTTC
TRBJ2-7,TRBV10-3,few,TRBD1,CAINSGTGSEQYF,TGTGCCATCAACTCCGGGACAGGGTCCGAGCAGTACTTC
TRBJ2-7,TRBV27,many,-,CASVHYEQYF,TGTGCCAGCGTCCACTACGAGCAGTACTTC
TRBJ2-1,TRBV30,-,TRBD1,CAWKGTGFGEQFF,TGTGCCTGGAAGGGGACAGGGTTTGGTGAGCAGTTCTTC
TRBJ2-3,TRBV6-2/TRBV6-3,-,-,CAIQKGDATDTQYF,TGTGCCATACAAAAGGGAGACGCCACAGATACGCAGTATTTT
TRBJ1-5,TRBV20-1,-,-,CSARGRPRYSNQPQHF,TGCAGTGCTAGGGGCAGGCCCAGATATAGCAATCAGCCCCAGCATTTT
TRBJ2-7,TRBV27,many,TRBD1,CASFGAGQGTYEQYF,TGTGCCAGCTTCGGGGCGGGACAGGGAACCTACGAGCAGTACTTC
TRBJ2-4,TRBV5-6,-,-,CASSFTGSKNIQYF,TGTGCCAGCAGCTTCACAGGTTCCAAAAACATTCAGTACTTC
TRBJ1-1,TRBV3-1,-,-,CASSQVTTGGNTEAFF,TGTGCCAGCAGCCAAGTTACGACAGGAGGGAACACTGAAGCTTTCTTT
TRBJ2-7,TRBV6-5,-,TRBD1,CASRQDRGPSYEQYF,TGTGCCAGCCGCCAGGACAGGGGACCATCCTACGAGCAGTACTTC
TRBJ1-4,TRBV5-1,few,TRBD1,CASSSDRVNEKLFF,TGCGCCAGCAGCTCGGACAGGGTAAATGAAAAACTGTTTTTT
TRBJ2-3,TRBV24-1,many,TRBD2,CATSDPAGGTDTQYF,TGTGCCACCAGTGACCCAGCGGGAGGCACAGATACGCAGTATTTT
TRBJ1-1,TRBV6-2/TRBV6-3,-,TRBD1,CASSYRRGRTPEAFF,TGTGCCAGCAGTTACAGGAGGGGGCGGACCCCTGAAGCTTTCTTT
TRBJ2-7,TRBV11-1,-,TRBD2,CASSSNFGAGGTNAYEQYF,TGTGCCAGCAGCTCCAACTTCGGAGCGGGAGGCACAAACGCTTACGAGCAGTACTTC
TRBJ1-2,TRBV12-3/TRBV12-4,many,-,CASSSFFYGYTF,TGTGCCAGCAGTTCCTTCTTCTATGGCTACACCTTC
TRBJ2-3,TRBV24-1,-,TRBD1,CATSAYMGQGSTDTQYF,TGTGCCACCAGTGCTTACATGGGACAGGGGAGCACAGATACGCAGTATTTT
TRBJ1-5,TRBV12-2,few,-,CASRSTTDRDCTSNQPQHF,TGTGCAAGTCGCTCCACTACCGACAGGGATTGTACGAGCAATCAGCCCCAGCATTTT
TRBJ2-1,TRBV27,many,TRBD2,CASSFAGDNEQFF,TGTGCCAGCAGTTTTGCGGGAGACAATGAGCAGTTCTTC
TRBJ2-7,TRBV7-2,-,TRBD2,CASSLVLAGGNEQYF,TGTGCCAGCAGCTTAGTTCTAGCGGGAGGCAACGAGCAGTACTTC
TRBJ2-3,TRBV11-2,many,TRBD2,CASRTLGGRSSDTQYF,TGTGCCAGCAGAACCCTGGGCGGGAGATCGTCAGATACGCAGTATTTT
TRBJ2-5,TRBV7-3,-,-,CASSINYRETQYF,TGTGCCAGCAGCATAAATTACCGGGAGACCCAGTACTTC